A single sample is the source of the 17 T cell receptor beta chains below, sequenced in a study of T cell repertoires in cytomegalovirus infection. MiXCR, applied by TCRdb to the reads, yields one record per CDR3 protein. The data show 45,000 to 55,000 distinct CDR3 sequences, nearly 20% seen once. Antigens for these TCRs are unknown. The material sequenced was CD8+ T cells from cultured PBMCs, taken from culture after CMV antigen stimulation. Every receptor here comes from a human donor in good health (CMV status not recorded). Some clones in this sample may be carry-over from other donors' samples.

This clonotype showed up many times. The genes are TRBV7-2 and TRBJ2-1; TRBD1 aligns across 9 bases. The CDR3 is 14 amino acids. Germline V gives CDR1 SGHTA, CDR2 FQGNSA. Losses at the gene ends were 6 bases for V and 7 bases for J; bases not matched to a gene: 7. CDR3 residues: CASSSGTGLNEQFF. For the CDR3, the DNA is TGTGCCAGCAGTTCCGGGACAGGGCTAAATGAGCAGTTCTTC.

CDR3: CASSQGVAGSNTGELFF. The CDR3 DNA reads TGCGCCAGCAGCCAAGGGGTAGCGGGGTCGAACACCGGGGAGCTGTTTTTT. The V call is TRBV4-3, the J call TRBJ2-2; 8 bases line up with TRBD2. This CDR3 region has 17 residues. Germline V gives CDR1 LGHNA, CDR2 YSLEER. The V gene end was trimmed by 1 base and the J gene end by 0 bases; junction bases not matched to a gene: 4.

This clonotype was seen ten or more times. CDR3 sequence: CASSSRQGWETQYF. The CDR3 DNA reads TGTGCCAGCAGCTCCCGACAGGGCTGGGAGACCCAGTACTTC. This sequence joins TRBV11-3 and TRBJ2-5, with 7 bases fitting TRBD1. With 4 bases clipped from V and 5 bases from J, the junction kept 7 bases outside the gene matches. CDR3 length equals 14 residues. Germline V gene data show CDR1 as SGHNT and CDR2 as YENEEA. Full variable domain (missing parts from reference TRBV11-3 and TRBJ2-5): EAGVVQSPRYKIIEKKQPVAFWCNPISGHNTLYWYLQNLGQGPELLIRYENEEAVDDSQLPKDRFSAERLKGVDSTLKIQPAELGDSAVYLCASSSRQGWETQYFGPGTRLLVL.

J is TRBJ1-4 and V is TRBV19, with D hard to call. Trimming stripped 3 bases from V and 14 bases from J, with 10 bases between. The length of the CDR3 is 11 residues. Looked up from germline, CDR1 is LNHDA and CDR2 is SQIVND (reference sequence). CDR3 nucleotide sequence: TGTGCCAGTAGTATCCCCGACCGGCTGTTTTTT. Amino acids: CASSIPDRLFF.

This clonotype has ten or more counts. J is TRBJ2-1 and V is TRBV7-6; tentative D call: TRBD1 (6 bases). Between the trimmed V and J ends, which lost 3 bases and 4 bases, there was a span of 22 bases. Looked up from germline, CDR1 is SGHVS and CDR2 is FNYEAQ. CDR3 length equals 18 residues. In nucleotides, the CDR3 is TGTGCCAGCAGCTTGGCGAGTACACCCCCGGACAGATACAATGAGCAGTTCTTC. The encoded protein is CASSLASTPPDRYNEQFF.

This clonotype has only a few counts. J is TRBJ2-7 and V is TRBV2; the D is unclear. The germline V gene has CDR1 SNHLY and CDR2 FYNNEI. The ends were cut back, 1 base at V and 3 bases at J, with 4 bases in the middle. CDR3 length: 12 amino acids. DNA for the CDR3: TGTGCCAGCAGTGAAGTTATCTACGAGCAGTACTTC. It specifies CASSEVIYEQYF.

The chain is built from TRBV5-1 and TRBJ1-4, with 8 bases that match TRBD1. Germline V gene data show CDR1 as SGHRS and CDR2 as YFSETQ. The CDR3 runs to 16 residues. J gave up 3 bases and V 4 bases, and 8 bases lay outside the gene matches. CDR3 in amino acids: CASSLTGERSNEKLFF. Written as DNA, the CDR3 is TGCGCCAGCAGCCTGACAGGGGAGCGGTCTAATGAAAAACTGTTTTTT.

This clonotype was picked up a small number of times. The V call is TRBV7-3, the J call TRBJ2-2; 9 nucleotides match TRBD2. The germline V gene has CDR1 SGHTA and CDR2 FQGTGA. V was pared by 1 base and J by 1 base, with 7 bases of the junction left unmatched. The CDR3 totals 18 residues. CDR3 amino acids: CASSLKPSGELNTGELFF. CDR3 nucleotides: TGTGCCAGCAGCTTAAAGCCTAGCGGGGAATTGAACACCGGGGAGCTGTTTTTT.

This clonotype appeared a few times. The chain has TRBV6-8 and TRBJ2-3, with D uncertain. CDR1 and CDR2 from the germline V gene are MNHGY and SAAAGT. The length of the CDR3 is 13 residues. Trimming stripped 0 bases from V and 7 bases from J, with 8 bases between. The CDR3 loop is CASSYSTANTQYF. The CDR3 bases are TGTGCCAGCAGTTACTCGACCGCCAATACGCAGTATTTT.

In its sample, this clonotype was seen a few times. The rearrangement links TRBV28 to TRBJ2-7; tentatively, D is TRBD1 (6 bases). The CDR3 sequence is 13 residues long. Germline V gene lookup returns CDR1 MDHEN and CDR2 SYDVKM. V lost 6 bases and J 5 bases, leaving 14 bases between the germline ends. CDR3 sequence: CASSETGTHEQYF. CDR3 DNA sequence: TGTGCCAGCAGCGAAACAGGGACCCACGAGCAGTACTTC.

The chain has TRBV6-2 or TRBV6-3 and TRBJ1-1; D remains ambiguous. Germline CDR1 reads MNHEY; CDR2 reads SVGEGT. V lost 0 bases and J lost 0, with 8 bases in between. CDR3 size: 15 residues. The CDR3 sequence: CASSYSAGLNTEAFF. In nucleotides, the CDR3 is TGTGCCAGCAGTTACTCAGCCGGGCTGAACACTGAAGCTTTCTTT.

This clonotype showed up many times. The CDR3 region is CASSFSGGGGYTF. CDR3 sequence (DNA): TGTGCCAGCAGCTTCAGCGGTGGGGGTGGCTACACCTTC. The chain carries TRBV7-6 and TRBJ1-2, with D perhaps TRBD1 (5 bases). V shed 3 bases and J shed 7 bases, with 12 bases lying between them. The CDR3 loop spans 13 amino acids. Germline lookup yields CDR1 SGHVS and CDR2 FNYEAQ.

V is TRBV7-9 and J is TRBJ2-7, with 9 bases identical to TRBD1. The CDR3 is made up of 14 amino acids. V was pared by 5 bases and J by 5 bases, with 7 bases of the junction left unmatched. Germline CDR1 and CDR2: SEHNR and FQNEAQ (reference sequence). The chain's CDR3 is CASSRGTGLNEQYF. CDR3 DNA sequence: TGTGCCAGCAGCAGAGGGACAGGGCTGAACGAGCAGTACTTC.

This clonotype was recorded once. The chain is built from TRBV27 and TRBJ1-2, with 8 positions matching TRBD1. The CDR3 totals 13 residues. Trimming cost V 2 bases and J 9 bases; bases outside gene matches: 5. Germline CDR1 is MNHEY and CDR2 is SMNVEV (reference sequence). CDR3 DNA sequence: TGTGCCAGCAGTTTAGGGACAGGATATCGCTACACCTTC. It codes for CASSLGTGYRYTF.

This clonotype occurred many times. The CDR3 spells CASSLSGGNEQFF. The CDR3, as DNA: TGTGCCAGCAGCTTGAGCGGGGGCAATGAGCAGTTCTTC. This chain uses TRBV7-9 with TRBJ2-1; 8 bases align to TRBD2. Per the germline V gene, CDR1 is SEHNR and CDR2 is FQNEAQ (reference sequence). There are 13 residues in the CDR3. The V gene end was trimmed by 3 bases and the J gene end by 6 bases; junction bases not matched to a gene: 1. Using reference TRBV7-9 and TRBJ2-1 for the parts outside the CDR3, the full variable domain is DTGVSQNPRHKITKRGQNVTFRCDPISEHNRLYWYRQTLGQGPEFLTYFQNEAQLEKSRLLSDRFSAERPKGSFSTLEIQRTEQGDSAMYLCASSLSGGNEQFFGPGTRLTVL.

This clonotype was recorded many times. The chain links TRBV7-8 to TRBJ2-1; TRBD1 might be the D (5 bases). The V gene lost 5 bases and the J gene lost 1 base, with 15 bases spanning the gap. Germline CDR1 is SGHVS and CDR2 is FQNEAQ. The CDR3 totals 16 residues. This chain's CDR3 is CASSQGVGLSYNEQFF. The CDR3 nucleotides are TGTGCCAGCAGCCAAGGGGTTGGTTTATCCTACAATGAGCAGTTCTTC.

This sequence joins TRBV29-1 and TRBJ1-3; the D is unclear. Germline values: CDR1 SQVTM, CDR2 ANQGSEA. The CDR3 covers 14 residues. With 3 bases removed from V and 0 bases from J, the gap between germline ends came to 9 bases. The CDR3 DNA sequence: TGCAGCGTTGAGGCCGGGATCTCTGGAAACACCATATATTTT. Translation gives CSVEAGISGNTIYF.